The 27 T cell receptor beta chains in this list originate from one sample, sequenced in a study of T-cell memory formation after mild COVID-19. TCRdb analysed the 5' RACE reads with MiXCR anew, one entry per CDR3 protein. Here the sample spans over 300,000 distinct CDR3 sequences, about 20% being singletons. The sample taken for sequencing was PBMCs or a T cell subset sorted from them (not recorded which). The receptor set was obtained from a man younger than 35 who had mild COVID-19 (a few samples of this study predate the infection). Cell type and time point are not known.

This clonotype occurred a few times. The gene calls are TRBV9 and TRBJ1-1; TRBD1 matches at 9 bases. The V gene's germline CDR1 is SGDLS and CDR2 YYNGEE. Trimming at V came to 4 bases and at J to 6 bases, leaving 7 bases not matched to a gene. This CDR3 has 14 residues. The CDR3, as DNA: TGTGCCAGCAGCCCGGGACAGGGAGGCTCTGAAGCTTTCTTT. Its translation: CASSPGQGGSEAFF.

The chain carries TRBV5-5 and TRBJ1-4; D is perhaps TRBD1 (5 bases). Germline V gene lookup returns CDR1 SGHKS and CDR2 YYEKEE (reference sequence). The CDR3 covers 13 residues. V was cut by 4 bases and J by 12 bases, with 16 bases left in between. The CDR3 DNA reads as TGTGCCAGCAGCCCCACGCAGGTGGGGGAACTGTTTTTT. Its translation is CASSPTQVGELFF.

The CDR3 loop is CASSSLARGSYNEQFF. CDR3 sequence (DNA): TGTGCCAGCAGTTCATTAGCGCGGGGCTCCTACAATGAGCAGTTCTTC. The V call is TRBV28, the J call TRBJ2-1; a weak D match, TRBD2 (6 bases). Germline CDR1 and CDR2: MDHEN and SYDVKM. The CDR3 totals 16 residues. V was clipped by 4 bases and J by 0 bases, with 13 bases between them.

This clonotype was found a few times. This sequence joins TRBV2 and TRBJ2-5, with D perhaps being TRBD1 or TRBD2 (6 bases each). CDR3 length: 11 amino acids. The V and J ends lost 11 bases and 5 bases respectively, with 12 bases between them. The germline CDR1 and CDR2 sequences are SNHLY and FYNNEI. CDR3 amino acids: CAVQGGETQYF. The CDR3 coding sequence is TGTGCCGTCCAAGGGGGGGAGACCCAGTACTTC. The full variable domain, with the rest looked up from reference TRBV2 and TRBJ2-5, is EPEVTQTPSHQVTQMGQEVILRCVPISNHLYFYWYRQILGQKVEFLVSFYNNEISEKSEIFDDQFSVERPDGSNFTLKIRSTKLEDSAMYFCAVQGGETQYFGPGTRLLVL.

The genes are TRBV21-1 and TRBJ2-5; the table calls TRBD1, which could not be checked here. TRBV21-1 is an annotated pseudogene. The CDR3 runs to 14 residues. The CDR3 DNA sequence: TGTGCCAGCAGCAAAACAGGGGGTTGCAAGACCCAGTACTTC. Protein: CASSKTGGCKTQYF.

The chain has TRBV27 and TRBJ1-1, with 7 positions matching TRBD1. V lost 6 bases to trimming and J lost 3 bases; unmatched junction nucleotides: 10. CDR1 is MNHEY, CDR2 SMNVEV, per germline (reference sequence). The CDR3 extends over 15 amino acids. The CDR3 protein is CASRGQSGLHTEAFF. The CDR3 coding sequence is TGTGCCAGCAGGGGACAGTCGGGGCTTCACACTGAAGCTTTCTTT.

This chain uses TRBV6-5 with TRBJ1-2; maybe TRBD1 (5 bases). Trimming removed 4 bases from V and 4 bases from J, with 10 bases in between. The CDR3 is made up of 13 amino acids. Germline loops: CDR1 MNHEY, CDR2 SVGAGI. This CDR3 is CASSLQAPYGYTF. The CDR3 DNA follows: TGTGCCAGCAGTTTACAGGCACCCTATGGCTACACCTTC.

This clonotype has just a few counts. The rearrangement joins TRBV7-9 to TRBJ2-2, with D possibly TRBD2 on 6 matching bases. This CDR3 has 14 amino acids. From germline, CDR1 is SEHNR and CDR2 FQNEAQ (reference sequence). V dropped 3 bases and J dropped 3 bases, with 8 bases sitting between them. The CDR3: CASSFGGDTGELFF. CDR3 bases: TGTGCCAGCAGCTTTGGAGGGGACACCGGGGAGCTGTTTTTT.

This clonotype has at least ten counts. This chain connects TRBV7-6 to TRBJ2-1; maybe TRBD2 (6 bases). Trimming removed 5 bases from V and 7 bases from J, with 15 bases in between. CDR1 SGHVS and CDR2 FNYEAQ come from the germline V gene. The CDR3 is 14 residues long. The CDR3 protein is CASSPQSLANEQFF. The CDR3 coding sequence is TGTGCCAGCAGCCCTCAGAGCCTAGCGAATGAGCAGTTCTTC.

V usage is TRBV20-1 and J usage is TRBJ1-1; no clear D. Trimming pared 5 bases from V and 7 bases from J, leaving 17 bases between. This CDR3 contains 13 residues. Per germline, CDR1 DFQATT and CDR2 SNEGSKA (reference sequence). DNA of the CDR3: TGCAGTGCTCCCAAGACGGCGGGATTTGAAGCTTTCTTT. This sequence encodes CSAPKTAGFEAFF.

This clonotype was counted a few times. CDR3 protein: CALTSLTPTDTQYF. CDR3 coding DNA: TGTGCCTTGACTAGCTTAACTCCCACAGATACGCAGTATTTT. V gene TRBV30 combines with J gene TRBJ2-3; 7 nucleotides align to TRBD2. The CDR3 runs to 14 residues. CDR1 is GTSNPN and CDR2 is SVGIG in the germline V gene (reference sequence). V was clipped by 7 bases and J by 2 bases; unmatched bases: 9.

This clonotype came up many times. The J gene is TRBJ1-2, the V gene TRBV3-1; TRBD1 is a possible D gene (6 bases). Germline-derived CDR1 and CDR2 are LGHDT and YNNKEL (reference sequence). Trimming took off 3 bases at V and 5 bases at J, with 16 bases between the two ends. There are 15 residues in the CDR3. CDR3 bases: TGTGCCAGCAGCCATTGGACAGTTCCCGGGTATGGCTACACCTTC. Translating gives CASSHWTVPGYGYTF.

This clonotype was seen a few times. V is TRBV20-1 and J is TRBJ1-1; TRBD1 is a possible D gene (6 bases). V lost 8 bases and J lost 4, with 20 bases in between. Germline V gene sequence: CDR1 DFQATT, CDR2 SNEGSKA (reference sequence). The CDR3 sequence is 14 residues long. The CDR3 DNA follows: TGCAGTCCACCCGAGGTGGGGGGCAGCACTGAAGCTTTCTTT. Its translation is CSPPEVGGSTEAFF.

The chain carries TRBV5-1 and TRBJ2-5, with D perhaps matching TRBD1 (6 bases). The CDR3 has 15 residues. Between the trimmed V and J ends, which lost 4 bases and 4 bases, there was a span of 17 bases. CDR1 is SGHRS, CDR2 YFSETQ, per germline. Written as DNA, the CDR3 is TGCGCCAGCAGCGCACAGGGCGTTTGGTCAGAGACCCAGTACTTC. Encoded protein: CASSAQGVWSETQYF.

This chain connects TRBV29-1 to TRBJ2-3; tentatively, D is TRBD1 or TRBD2 (6 bases each). There are 13 residues in the CDR3. CDR1 and CDR2 from the germline V gene are SQVTM and ANQGSEA. CDR3 sequence reads: CRALGGTGDTQYF. CDR3 DNA sequence: TGCCGCGCTCTGGGGGGCACGGGAGATACGCAGTATTTT.

This clonotype occurred a few times. The chain employs TRBV28 and TRBJ2-7, with TRBD1 identical over 7 bases. J was trimmed by 1 base and V by 7 bases; bases with no gene match: 4. The CDR3 is 13 residues long. Germline V gene data show CDR1 as MDHEN and CDR2 as SYDVKM. CDR3 protein: CASTQGQSYEQYF. The CDR3 DNA reads TGTGCCAGCACCCAGGGACAGTCCTACGAGCAGTACTTC.

This clonotype was counted a few times. The genes are TRBV4-1 and TRBJ2-1; D possibly corresponds to TRBD1 (5 bases). Germline CDR1 is MGHRA and CDR2 is YSYEKL. This CDR3 has 16 amino acids. The V and J ends lost 4 bases and 0 bases respectively, with 13 bases between them. The CDR3 DNA follows: TGCGCCAGCAGCCGTCCGACAGTGAGCTCCTACAATGAGCAGTTCTTC. It codes for CASSRPTVSSYNEQFF.

This sequence joins TRBV4-1 and TRBJ2-1, with a tentative D call TRBD1 (5 bases). There are 12 residues in the CDR3. V lost 2 bases and J lost 10, with 9 bases in between. CDR1 and CDR2 from the germline V gene are MGHRA and YSYEKL. The CDR3 DNA is TGCGCCAGCAGCCAATATAAGGGGGAGCAGTTCTTC. Encoded protein: CASSQYKGEQFF.

In its sample, this clonotype was seen a few times. The chain uses TRBV11-3 and TRBJ2-1; no firm D call. Trimming cost V 3 bases and J 5 bases, with 5 bases left between them. This CDR3 is built from 12 residues. Germline assignment: CDR1 SGHNT and CDR2 YENEEA. CDR3 nucleotide sequence: TGTGCCAGCAGCTTTACCAACAATGAGCAGTTCTTC. Its translation: CASSFTNNEQFF. The entire variable domain, with the rest obtained from reference TRBV11-3 and TRBJ2-1, is as follows: EAGVVQSPRYKIIEKKQPVAFWCNPISGHNTLYWYLQNLGQGPELLIRYENEEAVDDSQLPKDRFSAERLKGVDSTLKIQPAELGDSAVYLCASSFTNNEQFFGPGTRLTVL.

This clonotype occurred a few times. The gene calls are TRBV28 and TRBJ1-6; 10 nucleotides align to TRBD1. The J segment lost 3 bases and the V segment lost 6 bases, leaving 2 bases of the junction unmatched. Germline CDR1 and CDR2: MDHEN and SYDVKM. The CDR3 loop spans 15 amino acids. The CDR3 spells CASRDRGFYNSPLHF. CDR3 sequence (DNA): TGTGCCAGCAGGGACAGGGGGTTCTATAATTCACCCCTCCACTTT.

This clonotype has only a few counts. The chain is built from TRBV12-3 or TRBV12-4 and TRBJ1-2; D is unclear. This CDR3 has 13 residues. Trimming removed 3 bases from V and 5 bases from J, with 10 bases in between. The CDR3 DNA reads TGTGCCAGCAGTTTTTTAGGGAGGTATGGCTACACCTTC. This codes for CASSFLGRYGYTF.

The chain is built from TRBV10-3 and TRBJ1-2; no firm D call. Germline CDR1 ENHRY, CDR2 SYGVKD. Trimming took 3 bases from V and 11 from J, leaving 10 bases between them. This CDR3 is built from 11 residues. CDR3 loop: CAISDFVRYTF. In DNA form, the CDR3 reads TGTGCCATCAGTGATTTTGTGCGGTACACCTTC.

The chain is built from TRBV20-1 and TRBJ2-2, with 10 bases fitting TRBD2. V lost 5 bases and J lost 1; bases outside the gene matches: 4. CDR1 is DFQATT, CDR2 SNEGSKA, per germline (reference sequence). The CDR3 contains 15 residues. This CDR3 reads CSASLAGENTGELFF. CDR3 bases: TGCAGTGCTTCCCTAGCGGGGGAGAACACCGGGGAGCTGTTTTTT.

In this sample, this clonotype turned up a few times. The chain carries TRBV5-1 and TRBJ2-2; no firm D call. There are 15 residues in the CDR3. V was pared by 0 bases and J by 0 bases, with 6 bases between. Per the germline V gene, CDR1 is SGHRS and CDR2 is YFSETQ. CDR3 nucleotides: TGCGCCAGCAGCTTGGAGGGCCCGAACACCGGGGAGCTGTTTTTT. Translation: CASSLEGPNTGELFF.

The chain recombines TRBV11-2 with TRBJ2-7; D is uncertain. The germline CDR1 and CDR2 sequences are SGHAT and FQNNGV. This CDR3 comprises 13 residues. The V end was cut by 3 bases, the J end by 3 bases, with 9 bases between. In nucleotides, the CDR3 is TGTGCCAGCAGCTTGACTGTAGACTACGAGCAGTACGTC. Encoded protein: CASSLTVDYEQYV.

This clonotype was detected only a few times. CDR3 in amino acids: CASTSRGGNEQFF. The CDR3 DNA reads as TGTGCCAGTACATCGCGGGGAGGCAATGAGCAGTTCTTC. The chain combines TRBV3-1 with TRBJ2-1; TRBD2 is a possible D gene (6 bases). There are 13 residues in the CDR3. The ends were cut back, 9 bases at V and 6 bases at J, with 15 bases in the middle. Germline values: CDR1 LGHDT, CDR2 YNNKEL (reference sequence).

The V gene is TRBV3-1, the J gene TRBJ2-5; TRBD1 or TRBD2 may be the D gene (5 bases each). This CDR3 is built from 13 residues. The V gene lost 0 bases and the J gene lost 10 bases, with 12 bases spanning the gap. Per germline, CDR1 LGHDT and CDR2 YNNKEL (reference sequence). Here the CDR3 DNA reads TGTGCCAGCAGCCAAGATAGGCTTGGGGGCCAGTACTTC. This encodes CASSQDRLGGQYF.